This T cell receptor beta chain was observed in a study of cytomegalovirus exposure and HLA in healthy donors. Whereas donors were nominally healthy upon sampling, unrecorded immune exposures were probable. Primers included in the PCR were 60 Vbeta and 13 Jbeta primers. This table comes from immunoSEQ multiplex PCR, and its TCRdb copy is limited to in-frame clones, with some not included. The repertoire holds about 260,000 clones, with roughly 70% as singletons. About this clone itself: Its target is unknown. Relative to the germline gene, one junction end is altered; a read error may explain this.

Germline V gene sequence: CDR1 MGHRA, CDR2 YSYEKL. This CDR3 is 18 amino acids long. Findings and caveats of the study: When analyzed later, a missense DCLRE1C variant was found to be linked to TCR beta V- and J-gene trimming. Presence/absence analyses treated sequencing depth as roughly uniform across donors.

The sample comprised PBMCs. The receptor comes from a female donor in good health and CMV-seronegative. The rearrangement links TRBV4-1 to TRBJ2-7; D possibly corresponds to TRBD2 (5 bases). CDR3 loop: CAGSQAAPEAGWAYEQYF. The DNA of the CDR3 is TGCGCCGGCAGCCAAGCCGCCCCGGAGGCCGGGTGGGCATACGAGCAGTACTTC.